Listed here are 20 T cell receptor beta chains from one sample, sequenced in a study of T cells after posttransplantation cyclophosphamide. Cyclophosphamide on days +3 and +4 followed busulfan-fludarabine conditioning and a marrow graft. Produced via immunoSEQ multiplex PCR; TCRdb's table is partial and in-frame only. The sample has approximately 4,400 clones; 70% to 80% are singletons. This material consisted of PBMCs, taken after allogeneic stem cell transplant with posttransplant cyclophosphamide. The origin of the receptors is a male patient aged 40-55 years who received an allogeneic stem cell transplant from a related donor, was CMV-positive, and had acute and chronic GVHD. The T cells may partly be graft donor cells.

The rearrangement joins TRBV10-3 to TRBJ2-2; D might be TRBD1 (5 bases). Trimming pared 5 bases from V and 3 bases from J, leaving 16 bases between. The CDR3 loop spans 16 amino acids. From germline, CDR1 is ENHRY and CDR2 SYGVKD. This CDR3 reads CAISSTQGTDTGELFF. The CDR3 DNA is TGTGCCATCAGTTCAACCCAGGGTACGGACACCGGGGAGCTGTTTTTT.

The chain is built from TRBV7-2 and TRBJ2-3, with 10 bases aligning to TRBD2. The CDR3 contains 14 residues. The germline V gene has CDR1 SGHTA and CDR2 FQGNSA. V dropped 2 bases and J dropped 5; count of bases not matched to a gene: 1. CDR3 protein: CASSLRLAGDTQYF. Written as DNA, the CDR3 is TGTGCCAGCAGCTTAAGACTAGCGGGAGATACGCAGTATTTT.

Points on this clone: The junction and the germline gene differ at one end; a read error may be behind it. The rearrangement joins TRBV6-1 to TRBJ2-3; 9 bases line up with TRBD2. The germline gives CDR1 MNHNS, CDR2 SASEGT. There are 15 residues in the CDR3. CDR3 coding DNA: TGTGCCAGGGGGATTGCGGGAGGGCCCACAGTTACGCAGTATTTT. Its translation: CARGIAGGPTVTQYF.

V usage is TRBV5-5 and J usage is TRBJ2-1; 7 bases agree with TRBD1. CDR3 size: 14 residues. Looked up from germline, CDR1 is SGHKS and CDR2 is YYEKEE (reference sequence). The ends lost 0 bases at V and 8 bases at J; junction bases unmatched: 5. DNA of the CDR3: TGTGCCAGCAGCTTGGTGGCAGGGGGTGATGAGCAGTTCTTC. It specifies CASSLVAGGDEQFF.

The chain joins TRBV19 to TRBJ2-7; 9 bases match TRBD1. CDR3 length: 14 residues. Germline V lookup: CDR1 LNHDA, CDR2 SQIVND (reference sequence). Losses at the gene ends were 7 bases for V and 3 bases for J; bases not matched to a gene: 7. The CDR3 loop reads CASTPGQGLYEQYF. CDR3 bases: TGTGCCAGTACCCCGGGACAGGGCCTCTACGAGCAGTACTTC.

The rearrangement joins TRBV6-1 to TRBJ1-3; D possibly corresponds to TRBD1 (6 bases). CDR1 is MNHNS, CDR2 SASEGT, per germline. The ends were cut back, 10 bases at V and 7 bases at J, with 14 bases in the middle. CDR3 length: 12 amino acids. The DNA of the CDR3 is TGTGCCACCGAGACGGGGGGCAACACCATATATTTT. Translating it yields CATETGGNTIYF.

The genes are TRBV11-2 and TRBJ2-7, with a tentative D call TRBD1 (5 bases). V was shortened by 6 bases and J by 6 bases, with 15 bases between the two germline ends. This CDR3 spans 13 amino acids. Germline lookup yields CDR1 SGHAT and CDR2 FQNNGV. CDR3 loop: CASRKIAGLEQYF. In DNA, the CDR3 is TGTGCCAGCAGGAAAATAGCAGGGCTCGAGCAGTACTTC.

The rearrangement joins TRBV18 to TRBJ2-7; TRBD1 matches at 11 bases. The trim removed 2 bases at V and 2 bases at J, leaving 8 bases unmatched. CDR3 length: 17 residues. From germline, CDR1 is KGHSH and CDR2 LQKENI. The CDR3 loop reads CASSPKDRGRRAYEQYF. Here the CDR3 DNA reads TGTGCCAGCTCACCAAAGGACAGGGGGCGCAGGGCCTACGAGCAGTACTTC.

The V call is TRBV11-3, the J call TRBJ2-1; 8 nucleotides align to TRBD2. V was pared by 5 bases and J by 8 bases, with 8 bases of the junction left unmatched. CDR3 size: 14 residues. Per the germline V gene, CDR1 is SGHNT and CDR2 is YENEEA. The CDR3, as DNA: TGTGCCAGCAGCGGAGCGGGGGTTTGGGATGAGCAGTTCTTC. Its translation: CASSGAGVWDEQFF.

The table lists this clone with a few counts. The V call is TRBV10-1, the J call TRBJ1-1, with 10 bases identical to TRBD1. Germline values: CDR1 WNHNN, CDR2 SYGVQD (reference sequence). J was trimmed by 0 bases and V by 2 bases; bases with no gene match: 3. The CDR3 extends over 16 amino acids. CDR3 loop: CASSERDRGLNTEAFF. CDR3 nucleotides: TGCGCCAGCAGTGAGCGGGACAGGGGCCTGAACACTGAAGCTTTCTTT.

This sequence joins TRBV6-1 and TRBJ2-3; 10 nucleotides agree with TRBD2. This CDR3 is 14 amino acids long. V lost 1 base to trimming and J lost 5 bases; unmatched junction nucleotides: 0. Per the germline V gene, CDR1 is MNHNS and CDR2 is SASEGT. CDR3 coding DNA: TGTGCCAGCAGTGAAGGACTAGCGGGAGATACGCAGTATTTT. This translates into CASSEGLAGDTQYF.

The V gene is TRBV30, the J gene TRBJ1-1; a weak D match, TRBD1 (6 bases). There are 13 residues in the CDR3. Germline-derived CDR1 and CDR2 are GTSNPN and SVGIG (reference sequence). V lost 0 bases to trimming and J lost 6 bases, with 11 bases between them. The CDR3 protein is CAWSVWGLAEAFF. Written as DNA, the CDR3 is TGTGCCTGGAGTGTATGGGGGCTCGCTGAAGCTTTCTTT.

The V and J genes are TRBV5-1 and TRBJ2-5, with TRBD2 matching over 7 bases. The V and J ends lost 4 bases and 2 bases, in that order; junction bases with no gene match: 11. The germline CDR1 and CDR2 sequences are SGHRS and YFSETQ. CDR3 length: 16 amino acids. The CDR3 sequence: CASSPGTNPPQETQYF. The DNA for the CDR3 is TGCGCCAGCAGCCCCGGGACTAACCCCCCACAAGAGACCCAGTACTTC. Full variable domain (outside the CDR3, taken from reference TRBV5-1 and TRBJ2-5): KAGVTQTPRYLIKTRGQQVTLSCSPISGHRSVSWYQQTPGQGLQFLFEYFSETQRNKGNFPGRFSGRQFSNSRSEMNVSTLELGDSALYLCASSPGTNPPQETQYFGPGTRLLVL.

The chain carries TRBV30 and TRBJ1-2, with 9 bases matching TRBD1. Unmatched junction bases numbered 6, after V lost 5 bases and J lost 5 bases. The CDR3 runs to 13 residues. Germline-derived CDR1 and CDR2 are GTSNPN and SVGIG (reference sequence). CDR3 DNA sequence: TGTGCCTGGGGAAAGGACAGGGGATATGGCTACACCTTC. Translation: CAWGKDRGYGYTF. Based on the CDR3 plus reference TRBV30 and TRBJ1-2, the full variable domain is SQTIHQWPATLVQPVGSPLSLECTVEGTSNPNLYWYRQAAGRGLQLLFYSVGIGQISSEVPQNLSASRPQDRQFILSSKKLLLSDSGFYLCAWGKDRGYGYTFGSGTRLTVV.

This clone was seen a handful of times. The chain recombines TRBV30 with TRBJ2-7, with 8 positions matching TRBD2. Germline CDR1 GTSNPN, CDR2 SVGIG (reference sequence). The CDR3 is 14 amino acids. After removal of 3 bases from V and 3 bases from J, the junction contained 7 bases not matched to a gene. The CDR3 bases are TGTGCCTGGAGCCGAGCGGGAGTCGGCTACGAGCAGTACTTC. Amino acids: CAWSRAGVGYEQYF.

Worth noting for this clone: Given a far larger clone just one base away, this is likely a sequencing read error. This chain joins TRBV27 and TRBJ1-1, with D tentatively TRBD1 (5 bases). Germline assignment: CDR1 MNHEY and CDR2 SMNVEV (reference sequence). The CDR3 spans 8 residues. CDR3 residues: CASGAGSF. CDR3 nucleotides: TGTGCCAGCGGAGCAGGGTCCTTT.

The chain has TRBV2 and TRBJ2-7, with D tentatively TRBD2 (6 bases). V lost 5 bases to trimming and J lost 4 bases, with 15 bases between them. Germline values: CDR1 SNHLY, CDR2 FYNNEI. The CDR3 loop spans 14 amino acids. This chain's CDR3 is CASSKELARYEQYF. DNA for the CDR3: TGTGCCAGCAGTAAGGAACTAGCAAGATACGAGCAGTACTTC.

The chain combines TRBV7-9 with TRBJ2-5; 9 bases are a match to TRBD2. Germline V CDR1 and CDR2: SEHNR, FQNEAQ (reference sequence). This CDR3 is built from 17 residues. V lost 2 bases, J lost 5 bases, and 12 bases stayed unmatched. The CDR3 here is CASSLSLSLAGQETQYF. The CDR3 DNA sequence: TGTGCCAGCAGCTTAAGCCTAAGCCTAGCGGGACAGGAGACCCAGTACTTC.

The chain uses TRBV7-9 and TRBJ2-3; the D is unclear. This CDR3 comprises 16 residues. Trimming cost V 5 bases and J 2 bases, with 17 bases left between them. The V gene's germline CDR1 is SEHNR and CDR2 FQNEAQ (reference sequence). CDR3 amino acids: CASSQLVAGNTDTQYF. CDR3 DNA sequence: TGTGCCAGCAGCCAGTTAGTGGCAGGCAACACAGATACGCAGTATTTT.

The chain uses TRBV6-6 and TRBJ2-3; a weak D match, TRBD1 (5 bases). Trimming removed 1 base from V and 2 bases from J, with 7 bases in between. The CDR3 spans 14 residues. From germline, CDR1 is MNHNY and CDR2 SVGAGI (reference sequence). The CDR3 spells CASSYLGPTDTQYF. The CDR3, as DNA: TGTGCCAGCAGTTACTTGGGGCCCACAGATACGCAGTATTTT.